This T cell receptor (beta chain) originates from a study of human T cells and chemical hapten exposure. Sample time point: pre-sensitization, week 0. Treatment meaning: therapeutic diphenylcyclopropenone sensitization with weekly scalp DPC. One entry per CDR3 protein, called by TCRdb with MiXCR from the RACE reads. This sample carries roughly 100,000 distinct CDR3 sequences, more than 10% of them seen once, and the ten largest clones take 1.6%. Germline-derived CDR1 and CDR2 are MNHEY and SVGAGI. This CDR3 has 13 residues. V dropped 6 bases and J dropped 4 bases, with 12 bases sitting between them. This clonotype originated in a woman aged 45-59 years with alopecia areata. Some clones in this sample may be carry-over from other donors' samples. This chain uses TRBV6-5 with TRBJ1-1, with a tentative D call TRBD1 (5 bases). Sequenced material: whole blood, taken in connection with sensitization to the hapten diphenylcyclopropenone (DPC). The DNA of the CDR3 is TGTGCCAGCAGCTATGGACATAGCACTGAAGCTTTCTTT. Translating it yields CASSYGHSTEAFF.